This TCR beta chain came from a study of cytomegalovirus exposure and HLA in healthy donors. The study's findings and limits: As was reported, the HLA-A and HLA-B alleles of most subjects were accurately predicted from TCR beta sequences. Cytomegalovirus status was reportedly diagnosed by the classifier with high sensitivity and specificity.

This PCR relied on a set of 60 Vbeta primers and 13 Jbeta primers. Assay: immunoSEQ multiplex PCR; the TCRdb copy retains only in-frame clones and omits some. This listing includes tens of thousands of clones. V trimming: 5 bases; J trimming: 1 base; junction bases outside the gene matches: 1. The CDR3 runs to 15 residues. CDR1 and CDR2 from the germline V gene are MNHEY and SVGAGI. Remarks on this clone: The antigen is unknown.

Sequencing was performed on PBMCs. This TCR was sampled from a female donor in good health and CMV-seropositive. This chain joins TRBV6-5 and TRBJ1-5; TRBD1 matches at 11 bases. DNA for the CDR3: TGTGCCAGCAGTCGGGACAGGGGGAGCAATCAGCCCCAGCATTTT. Encoded protein: CASSRDRGSNQPQHF.